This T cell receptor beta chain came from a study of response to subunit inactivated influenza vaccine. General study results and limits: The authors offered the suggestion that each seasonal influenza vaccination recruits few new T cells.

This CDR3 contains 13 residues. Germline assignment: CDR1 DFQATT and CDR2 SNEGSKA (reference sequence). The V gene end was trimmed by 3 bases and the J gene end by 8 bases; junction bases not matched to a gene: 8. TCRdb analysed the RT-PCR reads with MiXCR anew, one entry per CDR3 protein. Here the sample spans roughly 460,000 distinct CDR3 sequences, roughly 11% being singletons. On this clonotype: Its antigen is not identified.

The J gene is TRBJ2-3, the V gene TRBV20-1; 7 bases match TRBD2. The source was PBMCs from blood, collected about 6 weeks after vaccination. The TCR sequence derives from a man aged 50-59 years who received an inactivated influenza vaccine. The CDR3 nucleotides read TGCAGTGCTAGGGGGGGGGGTCGGACTACGCAGTATTTT. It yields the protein CSARGGGRTTQYF.